This T cell receptor (beta chain) was identified in a study of cytomegalovirus exposure and HLA in healthy donors. Study observations and caveats: The authors listed some 150 TCR beta chains as cytomegalovirus-associated. Subsequent analysis revealed that first-cohort TCR clusters tended to co-occur in the 120 validation repertoires. Most TCR sequences proved rare, with some public TCRs found in many donors. It was confirmed in vitro that a few of the CMV-associated chains were specific for CMV antigens.

Profiled with immunoSEQ multiplex PCR; TCRdb holds only in-frame clones, not every one. Of over 150,000 clones in the sample, approximately 86% were seen once. In regard to this clone: Its cognate antigen is unknown.

CDR3 length: 18 amino acids. Per the germline V gene, CDR1 is SGHRS and CDR2 is YFSETQ. The junction had 18 bases not matched to a gene; V was cut back by 0 bases and J by 13 bases. The chain links TRBV5-1 to TRBJ2-4; 11 bases match TRBD1. The sequencing sample was made of PBMCs. This TCR was sampled from a human donor in good health. CDR3 sequence: CASSLAGTGGKYKPSQYF. The CDR3 DNA is TGCGCCAGCAGCTTGGCCGGGACAGGGGGTAAATACAAGCCATCACAGTACTTC. Full variable domain (missing parts from reference TRBV5-1 and TRBJ2-4): KAGVTQTPRYLIKTRGQQVTLSCSPISGHRSVSWYQQTPGQGLQFLFEYFSETQRNKGNFPGRFSGRQFSNSRSEMNVSTLELGDSALYLCASSLAGTGGKYKPSQYFGAGTRLSVL.